This T cell receptor (beta chain) was recorded in a study of blood T cell repertoires in COVID-19 (dated by TCRdb to 2018 to 2020). Regarding the research as a whole: The collaborator samples originated in the United States, Italy and Spain and spanned the acute and convalescent phases of COVID-19. The prospective study material was composed of cDNA or gDNA derived from T cells, B-cell-depleted T cells, or PBMCs. Deeply sampled blood TCRbeta repertoires from subjects exposed to, actively infected with, or recovered from COVID-19 were included in the dataset. The repertoires were released in a freely available public database intended as a resource for research on the immune response to SARS-CoV-2. The samples were drawn from the first 160 participants of the ongoing ImmuneRACE study and from over 950 subjects provided by 6 global collaborators. The sample metadata nearly always contained a de-identified subject ID, COVID-19 status, age in years and sex. Where available, HLA class I and class II types were taken from metadata supplied by the sample provider and were not determined by assay-based typing. General conclusions and limits of the study: Clinical and demographic metadata were provided uncurated, with the amount varying by source and participant.

Participants in the prospective study were enrolled through a virtual design, were aged roughly 18 to 95 years, and lived in approximately 25 United States geographic areas. Cohort assignment in the prospective study relied on participant-reported clinical history from a screening survey and a study questionnaire. For ImmuneRACE Cohort 3, a participant was defined as recovered based on two consecutive negative NP/OP PCR tests, clearance by a healthcare professional, or resolution of symptoms. In the prospective study, mobile phlebotomists collected whole blood, serum and a nasopharyngeal or oropharyngeal swab from each participant. Prospective study participants could optionally give additional blood draws and questionnaires over an approximately two-month period. Before DNA extraction, blood samples from the prospective study were shipped at room temperature or frozen. TCRbeta CDR3 regions were amplified from genomic DNA using the immunoSEQ Assay, a bias-controlled multiplex PCR. In the source study's methods: The number of nucleated cells in each sample was estimated by amplification of reference gene primers within the assay. Sequence reads were collapsed and filtered to measure the absolute abundance of every unique TCRbeta CDR3 rearrangement. For each sample, productive Simpson clonality was calculated by taking the square root of Simpson's diversity index across productive rearrangements. TCRdb provides this immuneACCESS table in a form limited to in-frame rearrangements. Some clones are lacking; in checked studies, under half of them reflect an unresolved V gene, and why the rest are absent is not known. V and J calls and clone size are given by that table; D and trimming were obtained from the DNA. This sample lists some 320,000 clones; about 92% were detected once. In total, the top ten clones hold approximately 2.5% of the sample.

Regarding this clone: What this receptor recognizes is not known. No base quality information exists; no much larger clone differs at one position.

Reading the germline V gene gives CDR1 SGDLS and CDR2 YYNGEE. From the cysteine through the phenylalanine, the CDR3 covers 15 amino acids. This entry keeps only the CDR3 DNA: 45 bases, framed from base 1. At the junction V is shortened by 2 bases and J by 2 bases, with 11 bases in between. The sequenced sample consisted of PBMCs or T cells enriched from blood (not recorded which). This receptor was obtained from a man aged 60 to 75 who had recovered from COVID-19. In this chain, TRBV9 is recombined with TRBJ2-1, and TRBD2 may be the D gene, going by 6 matching bases. The nucleotides are TGTGCCAGCAGCGTCGAGGGACTCACCTACAATGAGCAGTTCTTC. This sequence encodes CASSVEGLTYNEQFF.